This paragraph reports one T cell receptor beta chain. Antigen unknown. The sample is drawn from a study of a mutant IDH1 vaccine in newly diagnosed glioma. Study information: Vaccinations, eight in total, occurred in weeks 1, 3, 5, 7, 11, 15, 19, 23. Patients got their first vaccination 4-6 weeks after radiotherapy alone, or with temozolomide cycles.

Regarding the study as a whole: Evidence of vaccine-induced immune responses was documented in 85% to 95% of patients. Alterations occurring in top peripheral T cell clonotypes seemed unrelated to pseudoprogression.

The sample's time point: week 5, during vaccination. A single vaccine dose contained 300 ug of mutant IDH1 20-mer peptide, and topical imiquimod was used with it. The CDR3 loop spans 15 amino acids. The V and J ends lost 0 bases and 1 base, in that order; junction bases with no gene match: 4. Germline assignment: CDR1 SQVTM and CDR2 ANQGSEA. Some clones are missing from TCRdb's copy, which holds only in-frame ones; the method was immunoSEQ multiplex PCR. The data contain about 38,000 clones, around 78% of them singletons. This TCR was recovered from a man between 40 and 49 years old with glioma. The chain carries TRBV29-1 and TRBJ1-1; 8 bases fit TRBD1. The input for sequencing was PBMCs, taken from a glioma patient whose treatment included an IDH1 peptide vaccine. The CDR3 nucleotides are TGCAGCGTTGAAGATCCGGACAGGGCGAACACTGAAGCTTTCTTT. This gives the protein CSVEDPDRANTEAFF.